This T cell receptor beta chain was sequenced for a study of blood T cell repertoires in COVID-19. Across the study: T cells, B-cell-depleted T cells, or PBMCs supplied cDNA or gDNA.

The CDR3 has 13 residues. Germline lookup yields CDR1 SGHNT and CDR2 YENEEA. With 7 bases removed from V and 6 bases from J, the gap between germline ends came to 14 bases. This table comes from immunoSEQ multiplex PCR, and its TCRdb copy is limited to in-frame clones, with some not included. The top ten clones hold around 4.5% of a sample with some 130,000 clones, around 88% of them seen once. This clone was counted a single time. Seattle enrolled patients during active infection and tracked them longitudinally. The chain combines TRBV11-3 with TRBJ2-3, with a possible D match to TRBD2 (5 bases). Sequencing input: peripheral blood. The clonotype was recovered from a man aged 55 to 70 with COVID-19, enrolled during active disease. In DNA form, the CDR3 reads TGTGCCAGCAAGAGACGGGATATGGATACGCAGTATTTT. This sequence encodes CASKRRDMDTQYF.